The clone carrying this TCR beta chain showed up just a few times. Its specificity is not known. These data belong to a study of blood T cells in healthy people across ages. Study results and limitations: Correlation between TCR beta diversity and naive T cell percentage was strong. A roughly linear fall in TCR beta diversity per million T cells was seen with increasing age.

A second PCR of roughly 6 to 12 cycles used a sample-barcoded 5' primer and a J-beta primer mix. TCRdb reanalysed the 5' RACE reads using MiXCR and keeps one entry per CDR3 protein. The data hold fewer than 1 million distinct CDR3 sequences, with approximately 48% observed a single time. CDR1 is SQVTM and CDR2 is ANQGSEA in the germline V gene. The CDR3 sequence is 19 residues long. V dropped 0 bases and J dropped 3 bases, with 25 bases sitting between them. The chain links TRBV29-1 to TRBJ2-3; a possible D gene is TRBD1 (6 bases). The origin of this receptor is a man in his 60s in good health. The sample was blood. CDR3 nucleotides: TGCAGCGTTGAAGACATACACAGCCGGACAGTTGGGCGGACAGATACGCAGTATTTT. Residues: CSVEDIHSRTVGRTDTQYF.